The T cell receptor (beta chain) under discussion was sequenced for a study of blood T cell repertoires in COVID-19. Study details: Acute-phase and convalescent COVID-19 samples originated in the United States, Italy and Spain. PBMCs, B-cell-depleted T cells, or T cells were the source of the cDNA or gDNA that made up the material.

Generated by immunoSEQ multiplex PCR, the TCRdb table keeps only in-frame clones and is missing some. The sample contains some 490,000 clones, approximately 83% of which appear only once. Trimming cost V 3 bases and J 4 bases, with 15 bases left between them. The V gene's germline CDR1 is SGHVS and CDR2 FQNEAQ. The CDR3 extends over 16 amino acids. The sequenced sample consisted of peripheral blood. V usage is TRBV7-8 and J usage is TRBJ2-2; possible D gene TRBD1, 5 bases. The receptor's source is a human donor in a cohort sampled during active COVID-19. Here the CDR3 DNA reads TGTGCCAGCAGCTTCCAGGGTAATAGAATCACCGGGGAGCTGTTTTTT. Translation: CASSFQGNRITGELFF. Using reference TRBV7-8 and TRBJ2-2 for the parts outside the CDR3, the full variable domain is GAGVSQSPRYKVAKRGQDVALRCDPISGHVSLFWYQQALGQGPEFLTYFQNEAQLDKSGLPSDRFFAERPEGSVSTLKIQRTQQEDSAVYLCASSFQGNRITGELFFGEGSRLTVL.